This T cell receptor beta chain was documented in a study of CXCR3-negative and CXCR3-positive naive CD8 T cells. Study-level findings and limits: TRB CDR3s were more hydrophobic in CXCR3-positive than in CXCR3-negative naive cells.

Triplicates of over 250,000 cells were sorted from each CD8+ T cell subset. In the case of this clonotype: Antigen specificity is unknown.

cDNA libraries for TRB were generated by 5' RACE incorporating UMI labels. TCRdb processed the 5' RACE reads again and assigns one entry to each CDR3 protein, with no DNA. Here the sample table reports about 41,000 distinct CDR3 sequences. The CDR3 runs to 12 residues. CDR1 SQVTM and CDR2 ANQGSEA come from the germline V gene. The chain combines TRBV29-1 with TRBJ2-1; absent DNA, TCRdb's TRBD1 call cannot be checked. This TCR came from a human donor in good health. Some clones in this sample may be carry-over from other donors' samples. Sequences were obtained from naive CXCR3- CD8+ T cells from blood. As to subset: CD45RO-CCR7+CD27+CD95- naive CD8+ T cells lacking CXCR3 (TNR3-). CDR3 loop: CSAWTGNNEQFF.